These 17 T cell receptor beta chains were sequenced from one sample in a study of cytomegalovirus exposure and HLA in healthy donors. PCR involved 60 Vbeta and 13 Jbeta primers. TCRdb keeps only in-frame clones here, not all; method: immunoSEQ multiplex PCR. The sample shows around 50,000 clones, 80% of them seen only once. The sequencing sample was made of PBMCs. Source of these receptors: a man under 40 in good health and CMV-seropositive.

To note about this clone: The junction shows a germline mismatch at one end, possibly a read error. The gene calls are TRBV7-9 and TRBJ1-1; D call uncertain. Germline V lookup: CDR1 SEHNR, CDR2 FQNEAQ (reference sequence). The CDR3 extends over 12 amino acids. CDR3: CSSSSERTEAFF. For the CDR3, the DNA is TGTTCCAGCAGCTCCGAGCGCACTGAAGCTTTCTTT.

The chain employs TRBV5-1 and TRBJ2-5; the match to TRBD1 covers 9 bases. The CDR3 has 15 residues. The germline V gene has CDR1 SGHRS and CDR2 YFSETQ. V shed 4 bases and J 4 bases; nucleotides not matched to a gene: 8. The chain's CDR3 is CASSIYRGRGETQYF. The CDR3 DNA follows: TGCGCCAGCAGCATTTACAGGGGGCGCGGAGAGACCCAGTACTTC.

Written as DNA, the CDR3 is TGTGCCAGCTGCCATTCCTGGGGACAGGACCTGAACACTGAAGCTTTCTTT. Translated, it gives CASCHSWGQDLNTEAFF. The V and J genes are TRBV28 and TRBJ1-1, with TRBD1 identical over 8 bases. Unmatched junction bases numbered 14, after V lost 8 bases and J lost 0 bases. The CDR3 has 17 amino acids. Germline V gene lookup returns CDR1 MDHEN and CDR2 SYDVKM.

The chain combines TRBV6-5 with TRBJ1-4; 9 bases agree with TRBD1. The CDR3 runs 15 residues. Per the germline V gene, CDR1 is MNHEY and CDR2 is SVGAGI. V gave up 0 bases and J gave up 5 bases; unmatched junction bases: 1. Here the CDR3 DNA reads TGTGCCAGCAGTTACTCGGGGACAGGGAATGAAAAACTGTTTTTT. Protein: CASSYSGTGNEKLFF.

The chain carries TRBV10-1 and TRBJ2-3, with D tentatively TRBD2 (5 bases). CDR1 is WNHNN and CDR2 is SYGVQD in the germline V gene (reference sequence). V was pared by 2 bases and J by 0 bases, with 6 bases between. The CDR3 spans 14 residues. CDR3 sequence: CASSERESTDTQYF. The CDR3 DNA reads TGCGCCAGCAGTGAGAGGGAGAGCACAGATACGCAGTATTTT.

The rearrangement joins TRBV30 to TRBJ2-7; 9 bases fit TRBD1. Germline V gene data show CDR1 as GTSNPN and CDR2 as SVGIG (reference sequence). Losses at the gene ends were 5 bases for V and 3 bases for J; bases not matched to a gene: 5. The CDR3 is 13 residues long. CDR3 nucleotide sequence: TGTGCCTGGGGGGGACAGGGTCACTACGAGCAGTACTTC. Translation: CAWGGQGHYEQYF.

This rearrangement joins TRBV7-2 to TRBJ1-1; maybe TRBD1 (5 bases). The ends were cut back, 6 bases at V and 0 bases at J, with 14 bases in the middle. This CDR3 comprises 15 residues. The germline gives CDR1 SGHTA, CDR2 FQGNSA. CDR3 DNA sequence: TGTGCCAGCAGGACGGACATCAACATGAACACTGAAGCTTTCTTT. This encodes CASRTDINMNTEAFF. Full variable domain (rest looked up from reference TRBV7-2 and TRBJ1-1): GAGVSQSPSNKVTEKGKDVELRCDPISGHTALYWYRQSLGQGLEFLIYFQGNSAPDKSGLPSDRFSAERTGGSVSTLTIQRTQQEDSAVYLCASRTDINMNTEAFFGQGTRLTVV.

The chain links TRBV12-5 to TRBJ2-1; TRBD1 matches 8 bases. The ends lost 5 bases at V and 13 bases at J; junction bases unmatched: 7. The germline V gene encodes CDR1 LGHNT and CDR2 FRNRAP. The CDR3 spans 12 residues. CDR3 nucleotides: TGTGCTAGTGGTACCTCAGGGGGCAATCAGTTCTTC. This codes for CASGTSGGNQFF.

This chain uses TRBV10-2 with TRBJ1-1; D is possibly TRBD1 (5 bases). The CDR3 length is 13 residues. Germline-derived CDR1 and CDR2 are WSHSY and SAAADI. With 6 bases removed from V and 11 bases from J, the gap between germline ends came to 19 bases. CDR3 residues: CASRVGQGLPAFF. CDR3 coding DNA: TGCGCCAGCAGAGTTGGCCAGGGACTTCCGGCTTTCTTT.

A word on this clone: The junction departs from the called germline gene at one end, perhaps through a read error. This same CDR3 is encoded by further DNA sequences in the sample. V usage is TRBV6-4 and J usage is TRBJ1-6, with TRBD1 identical over 8 bases. Germline CDR1 MRHNA, CDR2 SNTAGT. CDR3 length: 14 residues. The CDR3 here is CASSWTGTNSPLHF. CDR3 bases: TGTGCCAGCTCCTGGACAGGGACTAATTCCCCCCTCCACTTT.

In its sample, this clone was seen once. The rearrangement uses TRBV6-1 and TRBJ1-1; unclear D gene. The CDR3 extends over 13 amino acids. Trimming removed 6 bases at V and 7 bases at J, with 15 bases between. CDR1 is MNHNS, CDR2 SASEGT, per germline. The CDR3 spells CASREELMSEAFF. CDR3 bases: TGTGCCAGCAGGGAGGAGCTTATGAGTGAAGCTTTCTTT.

The chain employs TRBV6-4 and TRBJ1-2; D is uncertain. The CDR3 contains 16 residues. CDR1 MRHNA and CDR2 SNTAGT come from the germline V gene. Trimming shortened V by 3 bases and J by 5 bases, and 19 bases separated the two germline ends. The CDR3 sequence is CASSELSGCPLYGYTF. Here the CDR3 DNA reads TGTGCCAGCAGTGAACTCTCAGGCTGCCCTTTATATGGCTACACCTTC.

V gene TRBV27 combines with J gene TRBJ2-7; 7 bases line up with TRBD1. Germline V lookup: CDR1 MNHEY, CDR2 SMNVEV (reference sequence). This CDR3 comprises 13 residues. The J segment lost 2 bases and the V segment lost 4 bases, leaving 2 bases of the junction unmatched. The CDR3 is CASSWTGAYEQYF. In DNA, the CDR3 is TGTGCCAGCAGTTGGACAGGAGCCTACGAGCAGTACTTC.

This chain links TRBV6-4 with TRBJ2-3; 8 bases line up with TRBD1. CDR1 and CDR2 (germline): MRHNA, SNTAGT. This CDR3 contains 13 residues. The ends lost 10 bases at V and 4 bases at J; junction bases unmatched: 7. DNA of the CDR3: TGTGCCACCTCAGGGGGCCGGTCAGATACGCAGTATTTT. This encodes CATSGGRSDTQYF.

This chain uses TRBV7-8 with TRBJ2-3, with 9 bases identical to TRBD1. The CDR3 consists of 17 residues. The germline V gene encodes CDR1 SGHVS and CDR2 FQNEAQ. Trimming at V came to 5 bases and at J to 2 bases, leaving 11 bases not matched to a gene. The CDR3 bases are TGTGCCAGCAGCACCCTCCCGGGACAGGGCCCCACAGATACGCAGTATTTT. The encoded protein is CASSTLPGQGPTDTQYF.

This clone was recorded only once. The rearrangement links TRBV25-1 to TRBJ1-2, with a possible D match to TRBD1 (5 bases). The V and J ends lost 3 bases and 1 base respectively, with 15 bases between them. Per the germline V gene, CDR1 is MGHDK and CDR2 is SYGVNS. The CDR3 contains 16 residues. The CDR3 DNA follows: TGTGCCAGCAGTGACCCCCGTTGGGGCCTTAACTATGGCTACACCTTC. It translates to CASSDPRWGLNYGYTF.

V usage is TRBV6-5 and J usage is TRBJ2-7; 9 positions match TRBD1. Germline values: CDR1 MNHEY, CDR2 SVGAGI. V lost 2 bases and J lost 0; bases outside the gene matches: 2. The CDR3 spans 15 residues. Here the CDR3 reads CASSYQTGGSYEQYF. The CDR3 DNA follows: TGTGCCAGCAGTTACCAGACAGGGGGCTCCTACGAGCAGTACTTC.